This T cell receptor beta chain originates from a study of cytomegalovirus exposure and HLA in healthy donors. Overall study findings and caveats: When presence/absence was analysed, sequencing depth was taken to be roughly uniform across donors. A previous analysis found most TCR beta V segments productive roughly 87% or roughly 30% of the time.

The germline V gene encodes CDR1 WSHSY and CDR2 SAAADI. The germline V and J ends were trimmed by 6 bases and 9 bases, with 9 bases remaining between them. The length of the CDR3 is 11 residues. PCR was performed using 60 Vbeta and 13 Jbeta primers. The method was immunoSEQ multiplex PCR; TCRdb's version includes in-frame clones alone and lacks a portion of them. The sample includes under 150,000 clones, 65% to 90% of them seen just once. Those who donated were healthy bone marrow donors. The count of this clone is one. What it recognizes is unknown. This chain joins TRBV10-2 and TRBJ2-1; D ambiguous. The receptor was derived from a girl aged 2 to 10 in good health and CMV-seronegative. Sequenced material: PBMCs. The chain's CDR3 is CASRLTGEQFF. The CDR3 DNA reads TGCGCCAGCAGACTGACGGGTGAGCAGTTCTTC.